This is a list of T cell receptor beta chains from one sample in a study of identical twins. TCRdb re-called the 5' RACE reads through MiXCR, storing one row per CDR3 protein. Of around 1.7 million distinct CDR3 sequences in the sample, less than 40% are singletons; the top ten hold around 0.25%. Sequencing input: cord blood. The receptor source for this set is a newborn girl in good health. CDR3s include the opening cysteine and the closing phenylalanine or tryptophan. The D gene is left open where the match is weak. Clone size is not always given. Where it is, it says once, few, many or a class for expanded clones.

CDR3 protein: CASSGSFYGYTF; CDR3 DNA: TGTGCCAGTTCCGGGTCCTTCTATGGCTACACCTTC; V gene: TRBV27; J gene: TRBJ1-2; D gene: .; clone size: many
CDR3 protein: CASGSAGTYEQYF; CDR3 DNA: TGTGCCAGCGGCTCCGCGGGTACCTACGAGCAGTACTTC; V gene: TRBV6-2/TRBV6-3; J gene: TRBJ2-7; D gene: .; clone size: .
CDR3 protein: CSASWRYGYTF; CDR3 DNA: TGCAGTGCTAGCTGGAGGTATGGCTACACCTTC; V gene: TRBV20-1; J gene: TRBJ1-2; D gene: .; clone size: few
CDR3 protein: CATIAGLYNTEAFF; CDR3 DNA: TGTGCCACCATCGCAGGGTTGTACAACACTGAAGCTTTCTTT; V gene: TRBV15; J gene: TRBJ1-1; D gene: .; clone size: .
CDR3 protein: CASSFGTVNQPQHF; CDR3 DNA: TGCGCCAGCAGCTTCGGGACAGTCAATCAGCCCCAGCATTTT; V gene: TRBV5-1; J gene: TRBJ1-5; D gene: TRBD1; clone size: few
CDR3 protein: CASSRVGGDTQYF; CDR3 DNA: TGTGCCAGCAGTCGGGTCGGCGGGGATACGCAGTATTTT; V gene: TRBV25-1; J gene: TRBJ2-3; D gene: .; clone size: .
CDR3 protein: CSARAEQGREQYF; CDR3 DNA: TGCAGTGCTAGAGCCGAACAGGGGAGGGAGCAGTACTTC; V gene: TRBV20-1; J gene: TRBJ2-7; D gene: .; clone size: .
CDR3 protein: CASTKTRRGHGEQFF; CDR3 DNA: TGTGCCAGCACCAAGACTAGACGAGGTCACGGTGAGCAGTTCTTC; V gene: TRBV7-9; J gene: TRBJ2-1; D gene: .; clone size: .
CDR3 protein: CASSLSGGSSYGQYF; CDR3 DNA: TGTGCCAGCAGTTTATCGGGGGGGAGCTCCTACGGGCAGTACTTC; V gene: TRBV28; J gene: TRBJ2-5; D gene: TRBD2; clone size: .
CDR3 protein: CASSLGDRRLTEAFF; CDR3 DNA: TGTGCCAGCAGCTTAGGGGACCGAAGGCTCACTGAAGCTTTCTTT; V gene: TRBV7-6; J gene: TRBJ1-1; D gene: .; clone size: .
CDR3 protein: CASSRHDTQYF; CDR3 DNA: TGTGCCAGCAGCCGCCACGATACGCAGTATTTT; V gene: TRBV7-2; J gene: TRBJ2-3; D gene: .; clone size: many
CDR3 protein: CASSVEAATGTGTQYF; CDR3 DNA: TGTGCCAGCAGCGTAGAAGCGGCAACCGGCACAGGTACGCAGTATTTT; V gene: TRBV9; J gene: TRBJ2-3; D gene: .; clone size: .
CDR3 protein: CASSFPGQIYNQPQHF; CDR3 DNA: TGTGCCAGCAGTTTCCCGGGACAGATCTACAATCAGCCCCAGCATTTT; V gene: TRBV28; J gene: TRBJ1-5; D gene: TRBD1; clone size: .
CDR3 protein: CAISLPGLATREQYF; CDR3 DNA: TGTGCCATCAGTCTGCCGGGACTCGCGACAAGGGAGCAGTACTTC; V gene: TRBV10-3; J gene: TRBJ2-7; D gene: .; clone size: few
CDR3 protein: CASSQVRSGGIQYF; CDR3 DNA: TGTGCCAGCAGCCAAGTCCGGAGCGGGGGGATTCAGTACTTC; V gene: TRBV4-2; J gene: TRBJ2-4; D gene: TRBD2; clone size: .
CDR3 protein: CAIARGVNTEAFF; CDR3 DNA: TGTGCCATCGCTCGGGGTGTGAACACTGAAGCTTTCTTT; V gene: TRBV10-3; J gene: TRBJ1-1; D gene: .; clone size: .
CDR3 protein: CASSSSRSNQPQHF; CDR3 DNA: TGTGCCAGCAGTTCCTCCCGTTCCAATCAGCCCCAGCATTTT; V gene: TRBV6-5; J gene: TRBJ1-5; D gene: .; clone size: few
CDR3 protein: CASSLRSGGPQTTDTQYF; CDR3 DNA: TGTGCCAGCAGCTTAAGAAGCGGGGGGCCTCAAACCACAGATACGCAGTATTTT; V gene: TRBV7-7; J gene: TRBJ2-3; D gene: TRBD2; clone size: .
CDR3 protein: CSVPSGRVGNEQFF; CDR3 DNA: TGCAGTGTCCCTAGCGGGAGGGTCGGGAATGAGCAGTTCTTC; V gene: TRBV20-1; J gene: TRBJ2-1; D gene: TRBD2; clone size: .
CDR3 protein: CASIRGPKQYSYEQYF; CDR3 DNA: TGTGCCAGCATCAGAGGGCCTAAACAGTATTCCTACGAGCAGTACTTC; V gene: TRBV6-5; J gene: TRBJ2-7; D gene: .; clone size: few
CDR3 protein: CASSYPRENSYEQYF; CDR3 DNA: TGTGCCAGCAGTTACCCGCGGGAGAACTCCTACGAGCAGTACTTC; V gene: TRBV6-2/TRBV6-3; J gene: TRBJ2-7; D gene: TRBD2; clone size: .
CDR3 protein: CASSLGRDTNEKLFF; CDR3 DNA: TGTGCCAGCAGCTTAGGACGGGACACTAATGAAAAACTGTTTTTT; V gene: TRBV7-8; J gene: TRBJ1-4; D gene: .; clone size: many
CDR3 protein: CASSLGLDIVTDTQYF; CDR3 DNA: TGCGCCAGCAGCTTGGGTCTGGATATCGTCACAGATACGCAGTATTTT; V gene: TRBV5-1; J gene: TRBJ2-3; D gene: .; clone size: .
CDR3 protein: CSARGTAGRRLRGQYF; CDR3 DNA: TGCAGTGCTAGAGGGACAGCGGGGCGGAGATTACGAGGACAGTACTTC; V gene: TRBV20-1; J gene: TRBJ2-7; D gene: .; clone size: few
CDR3 protein: CASSLWTGRRGTEAFF; CDR3 DNA: TGTGCCAGCTCCCTTTGGACAGGGCGGAGAGGAACTGAAGCTTTCTTT; V gene: TRBV28; J gene: TRBJ1-1; D gene: TRBD1; clone size: few
CDR3 protein: CSARQGLDGYTF; CDR3 DNA: TGCAGTGCTAGACAGGGTTTGGATGGCTACACCTTC; V gene: TRBV20-1; J gene: TRBJ1-2; D gene: .; clone size: .
CDR3 protein: CSAIGVSSYNSPLHF; CDR3 DNA: TGCAGTGCTATTGGGGTTAGCTCCTATAATTCACCCCTCCACTTT; V gene: TRBV20-1; J gene: TRBJ1-6; D gene: .; clone size: few
CDR3 protein: CASSVTSGRSTDTQYF; CDR3 DNA: TGTGCCAGCAGCGTAACCAGCGGGAGGAGTACAGATACGCAGTATTTT; V gene: TRBV9; J gene: TRBJ2-3; D gene: TRBD2; clone size: .
CDR3 protein: CASSFGTAFSQPQHF; CDR3 DNA: TGTGCCAGCAGCTTCGGGACAGCCTTTAGTCAGCCCCAGCATTTT; V gene: TRBV5-6; J gene: TRBJ1-5; D gene: TRBD1; clone size: .
CDR3 protein: CASSDTSGIFTGELFF; CDR3 DNA: TGTGCCAGCAGCGATACTAGCGGGATTTTCACCGGGGAGCTGTTTTTT; V gene: TRBV2; J gene: TRBJ2-2; D gene: TRBD2; clone size: .
CDR3 protein: CSAREGQGRDIQYF; CDR3 DNA: TGCAGTGCTAGAGAGGGGCAGGGACGGGACATTCAGTACTTC; V gene: TRBV20-1; J gene: TRBJ2-4; D gene: .; clone size: few
CDR3 protein: CSARAGAEDEQYF; CDR3 DNA: TGCAGTGCTAGAGCGGGGGCCGAGGACGAGCAGTACTTC; V gene: TRBV20-1; J gene: TRBJ2-7; D gene: .; clone size: few
CDR3 protein: CASSPDLTLIRTEAFF; CDR3 DNA: TGTGCCAGCAGCCCGGATCTCACTTTAATTCGCACTGAAGCTTTCTTT; V gene: TRBV7-2; J gene: TRBJ1-1; D gene: .; clone size: few
CDR3 protein: CASINVRVTDYTF; CDR3 DNA: TGTGCCAGCATTAACGTCCGCGTGACCGACTACACCTTC; V gene: TRBV2; J gene: TRBJ1-2; D gene: .; clone size: .
CDR3 protein: CASSLLASSYNEQFF; CDR3 DNA: TGCGCCAGCAGCTTGCTAGCGTCATCCTACAATGAGCAGTTCTTC; V gene: TRBV5-1; J gene: TRBJ2-1; D gene: .; clone size: many
CDR3 protein: CSVVDNYGYTF; CDR3 DNA: TGCAGCGTTGTGGACAACTATGGCTACACCTTC; V gene: TRBV29-1; J gene: TRBJ1-2; D gene: .; clone size: many
CDR3 protein: CASRSPGVVSYEQYF; CDR3 DNA: TGTGCCAGCAGAAGTCCGGGGGTTGTCTCCTACGAGCAGTACTTC; V gene: TRBV2; J gene: TRBJ2-7; D gene: .; clone size: .
CDR3 protein: CASSLDRGGYQPQHF; CDR3 DNA: TGTGCCAGCTCGTTGGACAGGGGCGGGTATCAGCCCCAGCATTTT; V gene: TRBV18; J gene: TRBJ1-5; D gene: TRBD1; clone size: few
CDR3 protein: CAISESGDRGNYGYTF; CDR3 DNA: TGTGCCATCAGTGAGTCTGGGGACAGGGGGAACTATGGCTACACCTTC; V gene: TRBV10-3; J gene: TRBJ1-2; D gene: TRBD1; clone size: .
CDR3 protein: CAIRVRAGDTDTQYF; CDR3 DNA: TGTGCCATCAGAGTGAGAGCGGGGGACACAGATACGCAGTATTTT; V gene: TRBV10-3; J gene: TRBJ2-3; D gene: TRBD2; clone size: .
CDR3 protein: CSASQGVLANYGYTF; CDR3 DNA: TGCAGTGCTAGCCAGGGGGTGTTAGCTAACTATGGCTACACCTTC; V gene: TRBV20-1; J gene: TRBJ1-2; D gene: TRBD1; clone size: .
CDR3 protein: CSASQGYSYEQYF; CDR3 DNA: TGCAGTGCTAGCCAAGGATACTCCTACGAGCAGTACTTC; V gene: TRBV20-1; J gene: TRBJ2-7; D gene: .; clone size: few
CDR3 protein: CASSLGSSGRYNEQFF; CDR3 DNA: TGCGCCAGCAGCTTGGGATCTAGCGGGAGATACAATGAGCAGTTCTTC; V gene: TRBV5-1; J gene: TRBJ2-1; D gene: TRBD2; clone size: .
CDR3 protein: CASSRQVNTEAFF; CDR3 DNA: TGTGCCAGCAGCCGACAGGTGAACACTGAAGCTTTCTTT; V gene: TRBV7-9; J gene: TRBJ1-1; D gene: .; clone size: many
CDR3 protein: CASSLRGQGAEKLFF; CDR3 DNA: TGTGCCAGCAGCTTAAGGGGACAGGGGGCTGAAAAACTGTTTTTT; V gene: TRBV7-2; J gene: TRBJ1-4; D gene: TRBD1; clone size: .
CDR3 protein: CASSGRLVSLGTDTQYF; CDR3 DNA: TGTGCCAGCAGTGGTAGACTAGTCTCACTGGGCACAGATACGCAGTATTTT; V gene: TRBV2; J gene: TRBJ2-3; D gene: .; clone size: few
CDR3 protein: CASNQRLNTGELFF; CDR3 DNA: TGCGCCAGCAATCAGCGGCTGAACACCGGGGAGCTGTTTTTT; V gene: TRBV5-1; J gene: TRBJ2-2; D gene: .; clone size: .
CDR3 protein: CSASREGYGYTF; CDR3 DNA: TGCAGTGCTAGTCGGGAGGGGTATGGCTACACCTTC; V gene: TRBV20-1; J gene: TRBJ1-2; D gene: .; clone size: .
CDR3 protein: CASSGPRLVETQYF; CDR3 DNA: TGTGCCAGCAGTGGACCTCGCCTAGTAGAGACCCAGTACTTC; V gene: TRBV2; J gene: TRBJ2-5; D gene: .; clone size: .
CDR3 protein: CASSLGGAPRTEAFF; CDR3 DNA: TGTGCCAGCAGCTTAGGCGGGGCCCCGCGAACTGAAGCTTTCTTT; V gene: TRBV11-2; J gene: TRBJ1-1; D gene: .; clone size: .
CDR3 protein: CASSQERAGTSVSYEQYF; CDR3 DNA: TGTGCCAGCAGCCAAGAAAGGGCTGGGACTAGCGTTTCCTACGAGCAGTACTTC; V gene: TRBV4-2; J gene: TRBJ2-7; D gene: TRBD2; clone size: .
CDR3 protein: CASSLTGLQGETQYF; CDR3 DNA: TGCGCCAGCAGCCTTACGGGTCTTCAAGGAGAGACCCAGTACTTC; V gene: TRBV4-1; J gene: TRBJ2-5; D gene: .; clone size: .
CDR3 protein: CATRENEQFF; CDR3 DNA: TGTGCCACCCGGGAGAATGAGCAGTTCTTC; V gene: TRBV24-1; J gene: TRBJ2-1; D gene: .; clone size: .